This TCR beta chain was retrieved from a study of blood T cell repertoires in COVID-19. Sequencing was performed with immunoSEQ multiplex PCR; in TCRdb, only in-frame clones are kept and a portion is missing. The table records around 78,000 clones, under 90% of them present only once. The germline V gene has CDR1 SGDLS and CDR2 YYNGEE. Trimming left V 3 bases short and J 0 bases short, with 7 bases between. The CDR3 has 15 residues. The rearrangement links TRBV9 to TRBJ2-6; tentatively, D is TRBD2 (5 bases). This receptor was identified in a man aged 65-85 years with active or convalescent COVID-19. The specimen was peripheral blood. The CDR3 protein is CASSGGLSGANVLTF. CDR3 nucleotide sequence: TGTGCCAGCAGCGGAGGGCTCTCTGGGGCCAACGTCCTGACTTTC.